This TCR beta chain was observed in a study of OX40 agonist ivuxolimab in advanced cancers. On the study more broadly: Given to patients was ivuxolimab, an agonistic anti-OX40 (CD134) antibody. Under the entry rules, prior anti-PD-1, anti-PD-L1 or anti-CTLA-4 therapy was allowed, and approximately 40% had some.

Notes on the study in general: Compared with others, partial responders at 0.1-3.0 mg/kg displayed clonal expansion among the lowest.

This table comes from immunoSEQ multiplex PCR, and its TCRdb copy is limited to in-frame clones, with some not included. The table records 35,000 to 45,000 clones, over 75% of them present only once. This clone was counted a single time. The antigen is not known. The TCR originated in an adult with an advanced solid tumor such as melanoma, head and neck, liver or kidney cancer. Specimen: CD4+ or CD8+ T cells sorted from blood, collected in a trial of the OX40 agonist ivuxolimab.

The CDR3: CASSQWGAGNTIYF. CDR3 nucleotide sequence: TGTGCCAGCAGCCAATGGGGTGCTGGAAACACCATATATTTT. This chain uses TRBV14 with TRBJ1-3; D uncertain. V gave up 2 bases and J gave up 2 bases, with 7 bases separating them. The CDR3 is 14 amino acids. The germline gives CDR1 SGHDN, CDR2 FVKESK.